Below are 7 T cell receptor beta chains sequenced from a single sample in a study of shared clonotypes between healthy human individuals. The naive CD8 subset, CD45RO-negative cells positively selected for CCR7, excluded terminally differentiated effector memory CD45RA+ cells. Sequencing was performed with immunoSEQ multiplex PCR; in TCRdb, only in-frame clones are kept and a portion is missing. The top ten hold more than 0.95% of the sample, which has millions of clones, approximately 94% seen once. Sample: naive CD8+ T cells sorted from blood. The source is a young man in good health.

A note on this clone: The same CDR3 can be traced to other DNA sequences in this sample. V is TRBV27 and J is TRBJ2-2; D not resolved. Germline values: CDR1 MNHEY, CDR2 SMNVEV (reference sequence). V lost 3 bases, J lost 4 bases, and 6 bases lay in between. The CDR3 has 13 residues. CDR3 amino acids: CASSFSGTGELFF. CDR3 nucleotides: TGTGCCAGCAGTTTTAGTGGCACCGGGGAGCTGTTTTTT.

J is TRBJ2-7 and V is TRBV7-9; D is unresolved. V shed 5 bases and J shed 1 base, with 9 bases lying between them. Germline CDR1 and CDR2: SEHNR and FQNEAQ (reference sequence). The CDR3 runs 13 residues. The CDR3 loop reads CASSPYTSYEQYF. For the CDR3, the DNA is TGTGCCAGCAGCCCTTACACTTCCTACGAGCAGTACTTC.

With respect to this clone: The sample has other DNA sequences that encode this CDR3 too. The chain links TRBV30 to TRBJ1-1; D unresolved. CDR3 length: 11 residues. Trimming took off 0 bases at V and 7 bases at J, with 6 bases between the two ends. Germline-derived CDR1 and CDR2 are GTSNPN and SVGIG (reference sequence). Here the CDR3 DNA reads TGTGCCTGGAGTGTTTTGAGTGAAGCTTTCTTT. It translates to CAWSVLSEAFF.

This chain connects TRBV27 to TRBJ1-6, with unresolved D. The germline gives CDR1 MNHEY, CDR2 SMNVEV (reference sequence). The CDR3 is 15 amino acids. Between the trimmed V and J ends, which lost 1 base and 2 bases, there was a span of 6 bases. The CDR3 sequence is CASSLYSTYNSPLHF. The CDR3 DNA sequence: TGTGCCAGCAGTTTATACAGCACCTATAATTCACCCCTCCACTTT.

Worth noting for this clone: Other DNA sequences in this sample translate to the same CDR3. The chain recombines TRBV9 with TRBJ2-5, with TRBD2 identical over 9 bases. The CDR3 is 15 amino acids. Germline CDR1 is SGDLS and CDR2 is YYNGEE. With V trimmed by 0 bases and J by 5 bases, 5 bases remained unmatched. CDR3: CASSVEAGGQETQYF. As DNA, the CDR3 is TGTGCCAGCAGCGTAGAGGCGGGGGGGCAGGAGACCCAGTACTTC.

The CDR3 coding sequence is TGTGCCAGCAGTTTGGCGTTCAATCAGCCCCAGCATTTT. Its translation: CASSLAFNQPQHF. V is TRBV27 and J is TRBJ1-5; D is unclear. V shed 3 bases and J shed 3 bases, with 6 bases lying between them. The CDR3 is 13 amino acids. The germline gives CDR1 MNHEY, CDR2 SMNVEV (reference sequence).

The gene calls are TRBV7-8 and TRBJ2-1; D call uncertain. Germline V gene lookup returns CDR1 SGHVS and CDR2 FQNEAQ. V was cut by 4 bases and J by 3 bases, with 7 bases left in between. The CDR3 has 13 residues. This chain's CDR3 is CASSWGIYNEQFF. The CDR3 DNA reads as TGTGCCAGCAGCTGGGGAATCTACAATGAGCAGTTCTTC.